The rows below give T cell receptor beta chains drawn from one sample of a study of cytomegalovirus exposure and HLA in healthy donors. This table comes from immunoSEQ multiplex PCR, and its TCRdb copy is limited to in-frame clones, with some not included. The sample has about 130,000 clones, 75% to 85% seen once. Sequencing was done on a sample of PBMCs. The receptors were gathered from a girl aged 2-10 years in good health and CMV-seronegative. Each CDR3 is given with its conserved first and last residue. The D gene is left open where the match is weak. Size tells how often a clone was seen (once, few, many) or the class of an expanded clone, and some rows leave it out.

clone_size,j_call,v_call,d_call,cdr3_nt,cdr3_aa
once,TRBJ2-2,TRBV5-6,TRBD1,TGTGCCAGCAGCGCGACGGGGACAGTGAACACCGGGGAGCTGTTTTTT,CASSATGTVNTGELFF
-,TRBJ2-7,TRBV27,-,TGTGCCAGCAGCGGGACAACCAACTCCTACGAGCAGTACTTC,CASSGTTNSYEQYF
-,TRBJ2-5,TRBV25-1,TRBD2,TGTGCCAGCAGTGCCCGACTAGCGGGAGCAGAGACCCAGTACTTC,CASSARLAGAETQYF
-,TRBJ1-5,TRBV4-1,-,TGCGCCAGCATTAAGCAGAAAACAGGGACTCAGCCCCAGCATTTT,CASIKQKTGTQPQHF
-,TRBJ2-7,TRBV30,-,TGTGCCTGGAGCGCCCTGTCCGGGTCCGTCGAGCAATACTTC,CAWSALSGSVEQYF
-,TRBJ1-5,TRBV6-1,-,TGTGCCAGCAGTGAACTGAGGGGGGGCTCAGGCAATCAGCCCCAGCATTTT,CASSELRGGSGNQPQHF
-,TRBJ1-5,TRBV19,-,TGTGCCAGTAGTTCCCTTGGTGGCAGCAATCAGCCCCAGCATTTT,CASSSLGGSNQPQHF
-,TRBJ1-1,TRBV5-4,-,TGTGCCAGCAAGACAGGTGGGCGACCTGAAGCTTTCTTT,CASKTGGRPEAFF
-,TRBJ2-3,TRBV15,TRBD2,TGTGCCACCAGCAGTTATCTAGCGGGGAAGGATACGCAGTATTTT,CATSSYLAGKDTQYF
-,TRBJ2-7,TRBV18,-,TGTGCCAGCTCACCTTACTTCATCGGACAGCAGAACGAGCAGTACTTC,CASSPYFIGQQNEQYF